A selection of T cell receptor beta chains follows, all from one sample in a study of T cells after yellow fever vaccination. TCRdb called the 5' RACE reads again in MiXCR, with one record for every CDR3 protein. The sample contains about 330,000 distinct CDR3 sequences, roughly 8.6% of which appear only once. The sequenced sample was PBMCs, obtained about 49 days after the first yellow fever vaccination. Receptors originate from a man aged 18 to 35 who received the YFV17D yellow fever vaccine. The conserved cysteine and the conserved F or W are not part of the CDR3 here.

j_call	v_call	cdr3_aa
TRBJ2-2	TRBV29-1	SVESPPGTGELF
TRBJ2-1	TRBV20-1	SAIVSGGPNNEQF
TRBJ2-7	TRBV21-1	ASSKGGTAYEQY
TRBJ2-7	TRBV12-3/TRBV12-4	ASSAGAYYEQY
TRBJ1-1	TRBV6-1	ASSQKRTGNTEAF
TRBJ1-5	TRBV27	ASSFLGNQPQH
TRBJ1-5	TRBV7-2	ASSFVGANQPQH
TRBJ1-6	TRBV5-6	ASTSYNSPLH
TRBJ1-2	TRBV6-2/TRBV6-3	ASSGQSFTYGYT
TRBJ1-5	TRBV10-3	AISETDGDQPQH
TRBJ2-3	TRBV7-9	ASSQPPWRGGMDTQY
TRBJ2-7	TRBV10-2	ASGTSGAYEQY
TRBJ2-7	TRBV4-2	ASSQREGAYEQY
TRBJ1-4	TRBV11-2	ASSLPDSKSTNEKLF
TRBJ2-2	TRBV10-3	AIPVKETGELF
TRBJ2-3	TRBV6-1	ASGRGGASDTQY
TRBJ2-1	TRBV10-3	AISDSSGGPRREQF
TRBJ1-4	TRBV14	ASSQRINEKLF
TRBJ1-2	TRBV25-1	AISGSLGGYT
TRBJ2-2	TRBV5-1	ASSWGAGGPSYGTGELF
TRBJ1-2	TRBV7-9	ASSPTPAGRRTNGYT
TRBJ2-6	TRBV7-6	ASSPQTSGANVLT
TRBJ2-6	TRBV5-4	ASSLPGLMAGANVLT
TRBJ1-2	TRBV6-6	ASSPATYGYT
TRBJ1-1	TRBV5-1	ASSLVGEAF
TRBJ1-4	TRBV5-1	ASSLAVLGTGNEKLF
TRBJ1-2	TRBV5-1	ASSLRQDNGYT
TRBJ1-1	TRBV24-1	ATSKDGNTEAF
TRBJ1-2	TRBV12-3/TRBV12-4	ASRKGAGVNYGYT
TRBJ1-2	TRBV13	ASSSRRQGTVGYYGYT
TRBJ2-1	TRBV6-5	ASSYNSGTGGNEQF
TRBJ1-3	TRBV10-2	ASSELGHVY
TRBJ2-2	TRBV5-1	ASSPDGLTGELF
TRBJ1-1	TRBV20-1	SVKRPQGASEAF
TRBJ1-2	TRBV7-9	ASSFGLAYGYT
TRBJ1-2	TRBV21-1	ASSKVPGQSKQGYT
TRBJ1-6	TRBV7-3	ASSSGAGTSPLH